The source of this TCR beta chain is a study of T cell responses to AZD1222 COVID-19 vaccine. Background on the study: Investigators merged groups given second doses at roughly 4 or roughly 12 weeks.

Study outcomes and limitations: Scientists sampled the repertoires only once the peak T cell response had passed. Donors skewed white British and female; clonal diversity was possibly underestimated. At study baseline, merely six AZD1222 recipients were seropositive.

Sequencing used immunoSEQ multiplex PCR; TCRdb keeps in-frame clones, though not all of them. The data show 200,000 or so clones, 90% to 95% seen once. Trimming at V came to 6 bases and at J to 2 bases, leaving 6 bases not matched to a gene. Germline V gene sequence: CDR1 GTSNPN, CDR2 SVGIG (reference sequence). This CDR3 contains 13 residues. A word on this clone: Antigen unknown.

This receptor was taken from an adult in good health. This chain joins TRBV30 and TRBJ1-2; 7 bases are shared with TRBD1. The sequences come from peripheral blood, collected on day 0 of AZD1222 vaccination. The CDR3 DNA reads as TGTGCCTGCATGGGACAGATAAACTATGGCTACACCTTC. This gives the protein CACMGQINYGYTF.